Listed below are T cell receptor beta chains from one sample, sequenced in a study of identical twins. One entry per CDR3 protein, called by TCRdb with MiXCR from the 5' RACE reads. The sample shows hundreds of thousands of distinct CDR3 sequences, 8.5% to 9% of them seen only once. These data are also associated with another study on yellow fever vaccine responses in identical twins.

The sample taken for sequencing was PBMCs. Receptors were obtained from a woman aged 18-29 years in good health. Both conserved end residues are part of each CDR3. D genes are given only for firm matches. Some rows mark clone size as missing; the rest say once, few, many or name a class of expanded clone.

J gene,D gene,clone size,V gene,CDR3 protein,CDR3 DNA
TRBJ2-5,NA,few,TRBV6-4,CASSEGGLMQETQYF,TGTGCCAGCAGTGAAGGCGGGCTCATGCAAGAGACCCAGTACTTC
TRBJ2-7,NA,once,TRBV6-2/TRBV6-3,CASRPEAYEQYF,TGTGCCAGCAGGCCAGAGGCTTACGAGCAGTACTTC
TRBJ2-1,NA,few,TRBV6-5,CASSYSGVGPNEQFF,TGTGCCAGCAGTTACTCGGGCGTTGGCCCCAATGAGCAGTTCTTC
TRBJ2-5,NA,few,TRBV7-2,CASSLSSGEETQYF,TGTGCCAGCAGCTTATCGAGTGGGGAAGAGACCCAGTACTTC
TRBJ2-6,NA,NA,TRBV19,CASSISSSGANVLTF,TGTGCCAGTAGTATATCGAGCTCTGGGGCCAACGTCCTGACTTTC
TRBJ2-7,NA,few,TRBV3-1,CASSQVRVSSEQYF,TGTGCCAGCAGCCAAGTCCGTGTTTCTAGCGAGCAGTACTTC
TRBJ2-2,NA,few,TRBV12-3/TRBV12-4,CASSHRTRAPGELFF,TGTGCCAGCAGCCACCGAACAAGGGCCCCCGGGGAGCTGTTTTTT
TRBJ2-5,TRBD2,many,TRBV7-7,CASSKTTSGGVGTQYF,TGTGCTAGCAGCAAAACGACTAGCGGGGGCGTGGGGACCCAGTACTTC
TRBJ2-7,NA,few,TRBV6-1,CASSETRIYEQYF,TGTGCCAGCAGTGAGACAAGAATCTACGAGCAGTACTTC
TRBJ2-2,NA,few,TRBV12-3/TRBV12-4,CASNSPLTFNTGELFF,TGTGCCAGCAATTCGCCCCTGACTTTTAACACCGGGGAGCTGTTTTTT